This TCR beta chain was identified during a study of beta chain features in type 1 diabetes. Study-wide background: Patients were similar to healthy donors in age and gender (as well as in cell yields).

Every bit of the isolated RNA underwent reverse transcription, so sequencing read expressed TCRB transcripts. Libraries were prepared by immunoSEQ multiplex PCR; TCRdb keeps only in-frame clonotypes and omits some of them. The sample lists 600,000 to 700,000 clones, roughly 12% occurring once. General observations from the study: Cells expressing TCR highly could be over-represented by cDNA sequencing. Patients and controls would be equally affected if PCR favored shorter templates. The study found moderately but significantly shorter TCRB CDR3s in all four CD4+ subsets of Type 1 diabetes patients.

CDR1 and CDR2 (germline): ENHRY, SYGVKD. This CDR3 has 15 amino acids. The J segment lost 7 bases and the V segment lost 7 bases, leaving 11 bases of the junction unmatched. This clone showed up just a few times. Its antigen is unidentified. The source is a man younger than 30 with type 1 diabetes. The V and J genes are TRBV10-3 and TRBJ2-2; 8 bases align to TRBD1. The sample consisted of naive CD4+ T cells from blood. Written as DNA, the CDR3 is TGTGCCATCACCACCCAGGGGGCGGAGAGCGGGGAGCTGTTTTTT. It specifies CAITTQGAESGELFF.